Following are 27 T cell receptor beta chains from one sample sequenced in a study of T cell responses to AZD1222 COVID-19 vaccine. The protocol was immunoSEQ multiplex PCR, while the TCRdb copy is restricted to in-frame clones and leaves out a portion. The sample comprises 250,000 to 300,000 clones, 90% to 95% of which are singletons, and less than 0.6% rests with the top ten. The sequences come from peripheral blood, collected 28 days after the second AZD1222 dose. Receptors originate from an adult who received the AZD1222 COVID-19 vaccine.

The sample holds one count of this clone. The CDR3 reads CASSLGGASTGEQFF. Written as DNA, the CDR3 is TGTGCCAGCAGTTTGGGGGGGGCGTCCACTGGTGAGCAGTTCTTC. This rearrangement joins TRBV28 to TRBJ2-1; a possible D gene is TRBD2 (7 bases). V was cut by 3 bases and J by 9 bases, with 18 bases left in between. This CDR3 has 15 residues. The germline V gene has CDR1 MDHEN and CDR2 SYDVKM.

The CDR3 sequence is CASSSPLPGQRLLHF. CDR3 nucleotides: TGTGCCAGCAGTTCACCCCTCCCGGGACAAAGGCTTCTCCACTTT. This chain links TRBV27 with TRBJ1-6, with D tentatively TRBD1 (6 bases). Trimming pared 4 bases from V and 16 bases from J, leaving 23 bases between. The CDR3 extends over 15 amino acids. Germline values: CDR1 MNHEY, CDR2 SMNVEV (reference sequence).

The chain combines TRBV6-1 with TRBJ2-4, with 9 positions matching TRBD1. The germline gives CDR1 MNHNS, CDR2 SASEGT. V lost 2 bases and J lost 7; bases outside the gene matches: 6. This CDR3 has 15 amino acids. CDR3 residues: CASSESGTGSNIQYF. The CDR3 DNA sequence: TGTGCCAGCAGTGAATCCGGGACAGGGAGTAACATTCAGTACTTC.

The chain carries TRBV5-6 and TRBJ1-2; D perhaps matches TRBD1 (5 bases). Germline CDR1 reads SGHDT; CDR2 reads YYEEEE. The CDR3 totals 13 residues. Trimming took off 0 bases at V and 2 bases at J, with 5 bases between the two ends. The CDR3 here is CASSLDRNYGYTF. The CDR3 DNA is TGTGCCAGCAGCTTGGACAGGAACTATGGCTACACCTTC.

The chain links TRBV5-4 to TRBJ1-2; D not certain. Germline V gives CDR1 SGHNT, CDR2 YYREEE (reference sequence). This CDR3 has 15 residues. Trimming cost V 0 bases and J 0 bases, with 9 bases left between them. CDR3 residues: CASSLDGVPNYGYTF. DNA for the CDR3: TGTGCCAGCAGCTTGGACGGGGTTCCTAACTATGGCTACACCTTC.

This clone is a singleton in its sample. The CDR3 reads CSASGGTGDTQYF. The DNA for the CDR3 is TGCAGTGCTAGTGGGGGAACGGGAGATACGCAGTATTTT. The V gene is TRBV20-1, the J gene TRBJ2-3; D tentatively fits TRBD1 or TRBD2 (5 bases each). In germline, CDR1 is DFQATT, CDR2 SNEGSKA (reference sequence). This CDR3 is built from 13 residues. Trimming left V 3 bases short and J 5 bases short, with 12 bases between.

This clone appeared once. This sequence joins TRBV27 and TRBJ2-7, with 8 nucleotides matching TRBD1. This CDR3 is 16 amino acids long. From germline, CDR1 is MNHEY and CDR2 SMNVEV (reference sequence). V shed 2 bases, J shed 4 bases, and the junction held 10 bases outside the gene matches. The CDR3 nucleotides are TGTGCCAGCAGTTTAAGATTCGGACAGGGAGATTACGAGCAGTACTTC. Translation gives CASSLRFGQGDYEQYF.

DNA of the CDR3: TGTGCCAGCAGCCCGGACAGAACTTACAATGAGCAGTTCTTC. Amino acid sequence: CASSPDRTYNEQFF. This chain joins TRBV28 and TRBJ2-1; TRBD1 might be the D (6 bases). CDR3 length: 14 residues. V was shortened by 6 bases and J by 4 bases, with 13 bases between the two germline ends. CDR1 and CDR2 (germline): MDHEN, SYDVKM.

The V call is TRBV5-6, the J call TRBJ2-7, with D tentatively TRBD1 or TRBD2 (5 bases each). The length of the CDR3 is 14 residues. The V gene lost 4 bases and the J gene lost 9 bases, with 20 bases spanning the gap. The germline CDR1 and CDR2 sequences are SGHDT and YYEEEE. CDR3: CASSPRDPGALQYF. CDR3 nucleotide sequence: TGTGCCAGCAGCCCTAGGGACCCTGGGGCACTGCAGTACTTC.

This chain joins TRBV14 and TRBJ2-7; D perhaps matches TRBD2 (5 bases). Germline V gene lookup returns CDR1 SGHDN and CDR2 FVKESK. V was cut by 6 bases and J by 13 bases, with 25 bases left in between. CDR3 length: 14 amino acids. The CDR3 region has the DNA TGTGCCAGCAGTGAAGCGGCAGGCAGTGTTGTAAGTTACTTC. Its protein is CASSEAAGSVVSYF.

The chain uses TRBV5-6 and TRBJ1-5; D is perhaps TRBD1 (6 bases). Germline-derived CDR1 and CDR2 are SGHDT and YYEEEE. The CDR3 covers 14 residues. Trimming removed 2 bases at V and 7 bases at J, with 13 bases between. CDR3 sequence (DNA): TGTGCCAGCAGCTTCAGGGGACCCCGGCAGCCCCAGCATTTT. The encoded protein is CASSFRGPRQPQHF. Drawing the rest from reference TRBV5-6 and TRBJ1-5, the complete variable domain is DAGVTQSPTHLIKTRGQQVTLRCSPKSGHDTVSWYQQALGQGPQFIFQYYEEEERQRGNFPDRFSGHQFPNYSSELNVNALLLGDSALYLCASSFRGPRQPQHFGDGTRLSIL.

The CDR3 here is CASSPGQGSNYGYTF. The CDR3 DNA sequence: TGCGCCAGCAGCCCTGGACAGGGTTCAAACTATGGCTACACCTTC. The genes are TRBV5-1 and TRBJ1-2; 8 nucleotides match TRBD1. The CDR3 is made up of 15 amino acids. The ends lost 4 bases at V and 2 bases at J; junction bases unmatched: 7. Germline CDR1 SGHRS, CDR2 YFSETQ. The whole variable domain, remainder taken from reference TRBV5-1 and TRBJ1-2, is KAGVTQTPRYLIKTRGQQVTLSCSPISGHRSVSWYQQTPGQGLQFLFEYFSETQRNKGNFPGRFSGRQFSNSRSEMNVSTLELGDSALYLCASSPGQGSNYGYTFGSGTRLTVV.

This clone was seen once. The CDR3: CASRRDYGYTF. The DNA for the CDR3 is TGTGCCTCCAGGCGGGACTATGGCTACACCTTC. The rearrangement uses TRBV19 and TRBJ1-2; no definite D call. Between the trimmed V and J ends, which lost 11 bases and 3 bases, there was a span of 10 bases. This CDR3 region has 11 residues. The germline CDR1 and CDR2 sequences are LNHDA and SQIVND (reference sequence).

The rearrangement joins TRBV2 to TRBJ2-7; 8 nucleotides line up with TRBD1. J lost 0 bases, V lost 9 bases, and 4 bases had no gene match. The CDR3 is 13 residues long. The germline CDR1 and CDR2 sequences are SNHLY and FYNNEI. The CDR3 DNA reads as TGTGCCAGTCGGACAGGGAGCTCCTACGAGCAGTACTTC. The encoded protein is CASRTGSSYEQYF.

The rearrangement uses TRBV2 and TRBJ1-4; 7 nucleotides match TRBD1. The CDR3 consists of 14 residues. Trimming removed 6 bases from V and 3 bases from J; junction bases left unmatched: 4. CDR1 SNHLY and CDR2 FYNNEI come from the germline V gene. The CDR3, as DNA: TGTGCCAGCAGGACAGGGATGGCTAATGAAAAACTGTTTTTT. Protein product: CASRTGMANEKLFF.

This chain joins TRBV7-2 and TRBJ2-7; TRBD2 is a possible D gene (5 bases). V was shortened by 1 base and J by 2 bases, with 9 bases between the two germline ends. CDR3 length equals 14 residues. CDR1 is SGHTA and CDR2 is FQGNSA in the germline V gene. CDR3 DNA sequence: TGTGCCAGCAGCTTAGTAGCGCCTACCTACGAGCAGTACTTC. Its protein product is CASSLVAPTYEQYF. Full variable domain (remainder filled in from reference TRBV7-2 and TRBJ2-7): GAGVSQSPSNKVTEKGKDVELRCDPISGHTALYWYRQSLGQGLEFLIYFQGNSAPDKSGLPSDRFSAERTGGSVSTLTIQRTQQEDSAVYLCASSLVAPTYEQYFGPGTRLTVT.

For this clone: Different DNA sequences within this sample yield the same CDR3. The V and J genes are TRBV5-1 and TRBJ2-7; D unresolved. Germline-derived CDR1 and CDR2 are SGHRS and YFSETQ. V dropped 0 bases and J dropped 0 bases, with 10 bases sitting between them. The CDR3 is 15 amino acids. The CDR3 region is CASSLEARSSYEQYF. In DNA, the CDR3 is TGCGCCAGCAGCTTGGAGGCTAGAAGCTCCTACGAGCAGTACTTC.

In its sample, this clone was seen once. The V gene is TRBV12-3 or TRBV12-4, the J gene TRBJ1-2; D is perhaps TRBD1 (5 bases). The CDR3 covers 13 residues. Trimming removed 6 bases from V and 3 bases from J, with 11 bases in between. CDR3 region: CASSAGGDYGYTF. CDR3 DNA: TGTGCCAGCAGCGCCGGGGGGGACTATGGCTACACCTTC.

The V and J genes are TRBV2 and TRBJ1-4; the D gene is possibly TRBD1 (5 bases). The CDR3 runs to 13 residues. The V and J ends lost 7 bases and 2 bases respectively, with 8 bases between them. Germline CDR1 reads SNHLY; CDR2 reads FYNNEI. The CDR3 DNA reads TGTGCCAGCAAGGGGACCACTAATGAAAAACTGTTTTTT. Protein sequence: CASKGTTNEKLFF. Variable domain in full (rest from reference TRBV2 and TRBJ1-4): EPEVTQTPSHQVTQMGQEVILRCVPISNHLYFYWYRQILGQKVEFLVSFYNNEISEKSEIFDDQFSVERPDGSNFTLKIRSTKLEDSAMYFCASKGTTNEKLFFGSGTQLSVL.

The V call is TRBV5-1, the J call TRBJ1-2; D ambiguous. This CDR3 has 14 residues. Trimming removed 2 bases from V and 4 bases from J, with 12 bases in between. Germline V gene data show CDR1 as SGHRS and CDR2 as YFSETQ. The CDR3 loop is CASSFAPPSYGYTF. CDR3 bases: TGCGCCAGCAGCTTTGCCCCTCCCAGCTATGGCTACACCTTC. Full variable domain (missing parts from reference TRBV5-1 and TRBJ1-2): KAGVTQTPRYLIKTRGQQVTLSCSPISGHRSVSWYQQTPGQGLQFLFEYFSETQRNKGNFPGRFSGRQFSNSRSEMNVSTLELGDSALYLCASSFAPPSYGYTFGSGTRLTVV.

This clone has just one count. The chain uses TRBV7-2 and TRBJ2-1; 7 bases match TRBD2. V shed 5 bases, J shed 0 bases, and the junction held 7 bases outside the gene matches. The CDR3 consists of 16 residues. CDR1 is SGHTA and CDR2 is FQGNSA in the germline V gene. CDR3 sequence: CASSQGGYSSYNEQFF. CDR3 sequence (DNA): TGTGCCAGCAGCCAGGGAGGGTACAGCTCCTACAATGAGCAGTTCTTC.

This sequence joins TRBV29-1 and TRBJ1-3; 7 bases line up with TRBD1. This CDR3 has 12 amino acids. V gave up 7 bases and J gave up 0 bases; unmatched junction bases: 0. Germline-derived CDR1 and CDR2 are SQVTM and ANQGSEA. CDR3 region: CSGTGSGNTIYF. The DNA of the CDR3 is TGCAGCGGGACAGGCTCTGGAAACACCATATATTTT. The whole variable domain, filled in from reference TRBV29-1 and TRBJ1-3, reads SAVISQKPSRDICQRGTSLTIQCQVDSQVTMMFWYRQQPGQSLTLIATANQGSEATYESGFVIDKFPISRPNLTFSTLTVSNMSPEDSSIYLCSGTGSGNTIYFGEGSWLTVV.

This chain connects TRBV30 to TRBJ2-3; the D is unclear. The ends were cut back, 0 bases at V and 1 base at J, with 11 bases in the middle. Germline CDR1 is GTSNPN and CDR2 is SVGIG (reference sequence). The CDR3 sequence is 15 residues long. CDR3 sequence reads: CAWSVIGRRTDTQYF. The CDR3 bases are TGTGCCTGGAGTGTAATAGGCCGACGCACAGATACGCAGTATTTT.

J is TRBJ1-5 and V is TRBV19; D possibly corresponds to TRBD1 (5 bases). Trimming took off 6 bases at V and 2 bases at J, with 14 bases between the two ends. The CDR3 contains 15 residues. The V gene's germline CDR1 is LNHDA and CDR2 SQIVND (reference sequence). Here the CDR3 DNA reads TGTGCCAGTAGAGGTGCGGGGGTGGGCAATCAGCCCCAGCATTTT. Translating it yields CASRGAGVGNQPQHF. Full variable domain (outside the CDR3, taken from reference TRBV19 and TRBJ1-5): DGGITQSPKYLFRKEGQNVTLSCEQNLNHDAMYWYRQDPGQGLRLIYYSQIVNDFQKGDIAEGYSVSREKKESFPLTVTSAQKNPTAFYLCASRGAGVGNQPQHFGDGTRLSIL.

This sequence joins TRBV25-1 and TRBJ1-1; the D is unclear. Trimming removed 8 bases at V and 5 bases at J, with 15 bases between. The CDR3 sequence is 13 residues long. CDR1 is MGHDK, CDR2 SYGVNS, per germline. CDR3 in amino acids: CASRNKRTTEAFF. The CDR3 nucleotides read TGTGCCAGCCGGAACAAAAGGACGACTGAAGCTTTCTTT.

CDR3 nucleotides: TGCGCCAGCAGCTTGTTAGGTCGCAGGTCGGACTATGGCTACACCTTC. As protein: CASSLLGRRSDYGYTF. This rearrangement joins TRBV5-1 to TRBJ1-2; D ambiguous. There are 16 residues in the CDR3. V lost 1 base, J lost 3 bases, and 16 bases lay in between. Germline V CDR1 and CDR2: SGHRS, YFSETQ.

V is TRBV15 and J is TRBJ2-7; the D gene is possibly TRBD2 (6 bases). This CDR3 region has 14 residues. Germline values: CDR1 LNHNV, CDR2 YYDKDF (reference sequence). The V end lost 1 base, the J end lost 6 bases, and 13 bases lay between the germline ends. The CDR3, as DNA: TGTGCCACCAGCAGAGGGGGGACTTGGTTCGAGCAGTACTTC. This translates into CATSRGGTWFEQYF.